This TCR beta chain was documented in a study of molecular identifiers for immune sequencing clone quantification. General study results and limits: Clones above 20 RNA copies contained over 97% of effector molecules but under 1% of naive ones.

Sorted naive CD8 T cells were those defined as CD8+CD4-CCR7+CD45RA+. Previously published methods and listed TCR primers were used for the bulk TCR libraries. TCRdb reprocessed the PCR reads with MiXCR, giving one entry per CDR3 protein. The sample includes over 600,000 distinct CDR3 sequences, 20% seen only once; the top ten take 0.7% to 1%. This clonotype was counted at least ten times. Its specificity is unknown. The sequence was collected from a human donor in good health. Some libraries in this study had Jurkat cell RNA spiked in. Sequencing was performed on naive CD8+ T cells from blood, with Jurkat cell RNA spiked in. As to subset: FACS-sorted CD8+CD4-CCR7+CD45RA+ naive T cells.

CDR3 loop: CASSLAYGGTEAFF. The CDR3 nucleotides read TGTGCCAGCAGCTTAGCTTATGGGGGCACTGAAGCTTTCTTT. The chain combines TRBV7-9 with TRBJ1-1; D is possibly TRBD1 (5 bases). Germline CDR1 SEHNR, CDR2 FQNEAQ (reference sequence). The CDR3 consists of 14 residues. Trimming stripped 0 bases from V and 4 bases from J, with 9 bases between.